This is a list of T cell receptor beta chains from one sample in a study of control samples from healthy donors and cancer patients. Measured with immunoSEQ multiplex PCR; TCRdb has only the in-frame clones, and not every one. The data show about 120,000 clones, with about 89% seen just once and 30% to 50% held by the top ten. The sample was blood. The receptors were gathered from a man in his fifties in good health. The CDR3 runs from the conserved cysteine through the conserved F or W. The D gene is left open where the match is weak. Some rows have no size entry. The others give once, few or many, or a class for an expanded clone.

size: .
D: TRBD1
J: TRBJ1-1
length: 13
V: TRBV3-1/TRBV3-2
DNA: TGTGCCAGCAGCGCACAGGGGGGACTTGAAGCTTTCTTT
CDR3: CASSAQGGLEAFF

size: .
D: .
J: TRBJ1-6
length: 14
V: TRBV4-3
DNA: TGCGCCAGCAGCCAAGCCCAGGTAGATTCACCCCTCCACTTT
CDR3: CASSQAQVDSPLHF

size: once
D: .
J: TRBJ1-3
length: 14
V: TRBV5-1
DNA: TGCGCCAGCAGCTTGGAGGGCTCTGGAAACACCATATATTTT
CDR3: CASSLEGSGNTIYF

size: .
D: .
J: TRBJ2-2
length: 14
V: TRBV27
DNA: TGTGCCAGCAGTAAGGACGGGTACACCGGGGAGCTGTTTTTT
CDR3: CASSKDGYTGELFF

size: few
D: TRBD1
J: TRBJ2-2
length: 15
V: TRBV27
DNA: TGTGCCAGCAGTTTATCAGGGGGCAATGGCGGGGAGCTGTTTTTT
CDR3: CASSLSGGNGGELFF

size: .
D: .
J: TRBJ1-1
length: 12
V: TRBV27
DNA: TGTGCCAGCAGTTCCGTGGGGGCTGAAGCTTTCTTT
CDR3: CASSSVGAEAFF

size: few
D: .
J: TRBJ1-5
length: 13
V: TRBV7-2
DNA: TGTGCCAGCAGCTTAGATAGCAATCAGCCCCAGCATTTT
CDR3: CASSLDSNQPQHF

size: .
D: TRBD1
J: TRBJ1-1
length: 15
V: TRBV6-5
DNA: TGTGCCAGCAGGGGGGACAGCGAGAGCGGCACTGAAGCTTTCTTT
CDR3: CASRGDSESGTEAFF

size: .
D: .
J: TRBJ1-1
length: 13
V: TRBV2
DNA: TGTGCCAGCAGTGTAGGAAGGGACACTGAAGCTTTCTTT
CDR3: CASSVGRDTEAFF

size: .
D: .
J: TRBJ1-1
length: 16
V: TRBV5-1
DNA: TGCGCCAGCAGCTCTGTGGGGTGGACAGCGAACACTGAAGCTTTCTTT
CDR3: CASSSVGWTANTEAFF

size: once
D: TRBD1
J: TRBJ2-1
length: 16
V: TRBV25-1
DNA: TGTGCCAGCAGTGAATGGGCAGGGGGCTCCTACAATGAGCAGTTCTTC
CDR3: CASSEWAGGSYNEQFF

size: few
D: .
J: TRBJ1-2
length: 14
V: TRBV3-1/TRBV3-2
DNA: TGTGCCAGCAGCCTTACGGAGGGGATGCGTGGCTACACCTTC
CDR3: CASSLTEGMRGYTF

size: .
D: .
J: TRBJ1-2
length: 13
V: TRBV7-8
DNA: TGTGCCAGCAGCTTAGACAGAAGCTATGGCTACACCTTC
CDR3: CASSLDRSYGYTF

size: .
D: .
J: TRBJ1-1
length: 11
V: TRBV5-5
DNA: TGTGCCAGCAGCTTGGAGTTAGGGGCTTTCTTT
CDR3: CASSLELGAFF

size: .
D: .
J: TRBJ1-1
length: 13
V: TRBV18
DNA: TGTGCCAGCTCACCAGGGGTTGTCACTGAAGCTTTCTTT
CDR3: CASSPGVVTEAFF

size: .
D: TRBD1
J: TRBJ1-6
length: 15
V: TRBV6-6
DNA: TGTGCCAGCAGTTCGAGACAGGGGGATAATTCACCCCTCCACTTT
CDR3: CASSSRQGDNSPLHF

size: .
D: .
J: TRBJ2-2
length: 14
V: TRBV3-1/TRBV3-2
DNA: TGTGCCAGCAGCCCCCTACAGAACACCGGGGAGCTGTTTTTT
CDR3: CASSPLQNTGELFF

size: .
D: .
J: TRBJ2-1
length: 16
V: TRBV7-2
DNA: TGTGCCAGCAGCTTAGGTGGGGCGCCGCGGTACAATGAGCAGTTCTTC
CDR3: CASSLGGAPRYNEQFF

size: .
D: .
J: TRBJ2-3
length: 14
V: TRBV6-5
DNA: TGTGCCAGCAAAGCTTCCTATAGCACAGATACGCAGTATTTT
CDR3: CASKASYSTDTQYF

size: .
D: .
J: TRBJ2-1
length: 14
V: TRBV6-5
DNA: TGTGCCAGCAGTTACGAGCGGAAAAACAATGAGCAGTTCTTC
CDR3: CASSYERKNNEQFF

size: .
D: .
J: TRBJ1-2
length: 13
V: TRBV12-3/TRBV12-4
DNA: TGTGCCAGCAGTCGGGACAACCCCTATGGCTACACCTTC
CDR3: CASSRDNPYGYTF

size: once
D: .
J: TRBJ1-2
length: 14
V: TRBV5-5
DNA: TGTGCCAGCAGCTTGGGAAAGACTAACTATGGCTACACCTTC
CDR3: CASSLGKTNYGYTF

size: .
D: .
J: TRBJ1-4
length: 13
V: TRBV6-1
DNA: TGTGCCAGCAGCCATACAGAGAATGAAAAACTGTTTTTT
CDR3: CASSHTENEKLFF

size: .
D: TRBD1
J: TRBJ2-1
length: 16
V: TRBV24-1
DNA: TGTGCCACCAGTGATGACCAGGGACAGGCACTCAATGAGCAGTTCTTC
CDR3: CATSDDQGQALNEQFF

size: .
D: TRBD1
J: TRBJ1-4
length: 17
V: TRBV11-2
DNA: TGTGCCAGCAGCTTAGACCCTCAACAGGGGAGAAGAGAAAAACTGTTTTTT
CDR3: CASSLDPQQGRREKLFF

size: .
D: .
J: TRBJ1-2
length: 11
V: TRBV5-5
DNA: TGTGCCAGCAGTATACCCGCTGGCTACACCTTC
CDR3: CASSIPAGYTF

size: once
D: TRBD2
J: TRBJ2-3
length: 17
V: TRBV3-1/TRBV3-2
DNA: TGTGCCAGCAGCCAACCGACTAGCGGACTCAGCACAGATACGCAGTATTTT
CDR3: CASSQPTSGLSTDTQYF

size: once
D: .
J: TRBJ1-1
length: 15
V: TRBV2
DNA: TGTGCCAGCAAACGGAGGGGGGGCGGGAACACTGAAGCTTTCTTT
CDR3: CASKRRGGGNTEAFF

size: .
D: TRBD1
J: TRBJ2-1
length: 11
V: TRBV5-6
DNA: TGTGCCAGCCGCCGACAGGGAGAGCAGTTCTTC
CDR3: CASRRQGEQFF

size: .
D: .
J: TRBJ2-1
length: 13
V: TRBV9
DNA: TGTGCCAGCAGCGGGGACTCTCTCAATGAGCAGTTCTTC
CDR3: CASSGDSLNEQFF

size: .
D: TRBD2
J: TRBJ2-1
length: 15
V: TRBV9
DNA: TGTGCCAGCAGCGTAGAACTAGCGGGGGGGAATGAGCAGTTCTTC
CDR3: CASSVELAGGNEQFF

size: .
D: TRBD1
J: TRBJ1-4
length: 14
V: TRBV6-5
DNA: TGTGCCAGCAGAGGACAGGGGGCTTTTGAAAAACTGTTTTTT
CDR3: CASRGQGAFEKLFF

size: .
D: .
J: TRBJ1-5
length: 14
V: TRBV7-8
DNA: TGTGCCAGCACTCCCGGTTTAAGCAATCAGCCCCAGCATTTT
CDR3: CASTPGLSNQPQHF

size: .
D: .
J: TRBJ1-2
length: 21
V: TRBV4-2
DNA: TGTGCCAGCAGCCCCGTAGGGCCAGGGGCCGCGCGAAAGGGAACTAACTATGGCTACACCTTC
CDR3: CASSPVGPGAARKGTNYGYTF

size: .
D: .
J: TRBJ1-6
length: 17
V: TRBV7-2
DNA: TGTGCCAGCAGCTCTTATTATTCAGGGTTTGGTAATTCACCCCTCCACTTT
CDR3: CASSSYYSGFGNSPLHF

size: .
D: TRBD1
J: TRBJ2-7
length: 15
V: TRBV7-8
DNA: TGTGCCAGCAGCCGAACCGGGACAGGGATTTACGAGCAGTACTTC
CDR3: CASSRTGTGIYEQYF

size: once
D: .
J: TRBJ1-1
length: 12
V: TRBV3-1/TRBV3-2
DNA: TGTGCCAGCAGCCAATTGGGCTCTGAAGCTTTCTTT
CDR3: CASSQLGSEAFF

size: .
D: .
J: TRBJ1-2
length: 12
V: TRBV29-1
DNA: TGCAGCGGGGGGGACTTTAACTATGGCTACACCTTC
CDR3: CSGGDFNYGYTF

size: .
D: .
J: TRBJ1-4
length: 15
V: TRBV4-1
DNA: TGCGCCAGCAGCCAAGAACGTGGATCCAATGAAAAACTGTTTTTT
CDR3: CASSQERGSNEKLFF

size: .
D: .
J: TRBJ2-3
length: 14
V: TRBV5-1
DNA: TGCGCCAGCAGCGAAGGACAGTACACAGATACGCAGTATTTT
CDR3: CASSEGQYTDTQYF

size: once
D: TRBD2
J: TRBJ2-5
length: 14
V: TRBV5-6
DNA: TGTGCCAGCAGCTGGGGAGGGCGAGGAGAGACCCAGTACTTC
CDR3: CASSWGGRGETQYF

size: .
D: .
J: TRBJ1-2
length: 15
V: TRBV2
DNA: TGTGCCAGCAGTGGCCTAAGCAGGGCCGTCTATGGCTACACCTTC
CDR3: CASSGLSRAVYGYTF

size: .
D: .
J: TRBJ2-2
length: 19
V: TRBV5-1
DNA: TGCGCCAGCAGCTTGGAGGTGTCCCGGACACTCTTCAACACCGGGGAGCTGTTTTTT
CDR3: CASSLEVSRTLFNTGELFF

size: .
D: TRBD1
J: TRBJ1-1
length: 15
V: TRBV9
DNA: TGTGCCAGCAGCGTATCGGACAGGGGCAACACTGAAGCTTTCTTT
CDR3: CASSVSDRGNTEAFF

size: .
D: .
J: TRBJ1-1
length: 16
V: TRBV15
DNA: TGTGCCACCAGCAGAGGGATCCAGGGGTTGTACACTGAAGCTTTCTTT
CDR3: CATSRGIQGLYTEAFF

size: .
D: .
J: TRBJ1-1
length: 13
V: TRBV13
DNA: TGTGCCACCAGGGCGGTTGGGAACACTGAAGCTTTCTTT
CDR3: CATRAVGNTEAFF

size: few
D: TRBD2
J: TRBJ2-3
length: 17
V: TRBV11-2
DNA: TGTGCCAGCAGCTTAGGGGTAACTAGCGGGAGCACAGATACGCAGTATTTT
CDR3: CASSLGVTSGSTDTQYF

size: .
D: .
J: TRBJ2-7
length: 15
V: TRBV5-5
DNA: TGTGCCAGCAGCTTAAGGTCCGGGTTCTCCTACGAGCAGTACTTC
CDR3: CASSLRSGFSYEQYF

size: once
D: TRBD1
J: TRBJ1-1
length: 14
V: TRBV12-5
DNA: TGTGCTAGTGATCCGGGACAGGGGAATACTGAAGCTTTCTTT
CDR3: CASDPGQGNTEAFF

size: .
D: .
J: TRBJ1-5
length: 13
V: TRBV19
DNA: TGTGCCAGTAGTATAGGAGGAGATCAGCCCCAGCATTTT
CDR3: CASSIGGDQPQHF

size: .
D: .
J: TRBJ1-1
length: 13
V: TRBV19
DNA: TGTGCCAGTAGTATTTTAGGGTCCACTGAAGCTTTCTTT
CDR3: CASSILGSTEAFF